This T cell receptor beta chain is drawn from a study of T cells after yellow fever vaccination. Broader study findings: Contaminants from the bulk population, in the form of abundant clonotypes, could be found in FACS-sorted repertoires. The booster saw the reappearance of most primary-vaccination clones (around 96% CD4, about 90% CD8). Faster peaking, at day 5 versus 15, marked a secondary response that was weaker.

There are 13 residues in the CDR3. Germline V gene data show CDR1 as LNHDA and CDR2 as SQIVND (reference sequence). The V and J ends lost 4 bases and 5 bases respectively, with 9 bases between them. Conversion of TCR transcripts into cDNA relied on 5'RACE template switching, which added a universal primer site and UMIs. TCRdb re-derived calls from the 5' RACE reads in MiXCR, one entry per CDR3 protein. In the table there are over 110,000 distinct CDR3 sequences, 7% to 9% of which are singletons. In its sample, this clonotype was seen a few times. Its target is unknown. The J gene is TRBJ1-5, the V gene TRBV19; the D gene is possibly TRBD1 (5 bases). This receptor was obtained from a man aged 30 to 45 who received the YFV17D yellow fever vaccine. The sequencing used CD4+ T cells sorted from PBMCs, collected 5 days after the yellow fever booster vaccination. The CDR3 DNA follows: TGTGCCAGTAGTAATTCAGGGTATCAGCCCCAGCATTTT. It codes for CASSNSGYQPQHF.